The 17 T cell receptor beta chains below come from one sample, sequenced in a study of blood T cell repertoires in COVID-19. Method: immunoSEQ multiplex PCR; TCRdb's copy keeps in-frame clones and lacks some. This table has around 100,000 clones, around 85% appearing once. The sample was peripheral blood. The receptor set was obtained from a human donor in a cohort sampled during active COVID-19.

The chain recombines TRBV10-3 with TRBJ1-1; tentatively, D is TRBD1 (6 bases). This CDR3 spans 14 amino acids. Trimming pared 5 bases from V and 0 bases from J, leaving 10 bases between. Germline CDR1 reads ENHRY; CDR2 reads SYGVKD. CDR3 sequence: CAISNDRMNTEAFF. CDR3 coding DNA: TGTGCCATCAGTAACGACAGGATGAACACTGAAGCTTTCTTT.

The chain joins TRBV24-1 to TRBJ1-1, with D possibly TRBD1 on 6 matching bases. CDR3 length: 14 amino acids. Trimming left V 4 bases short and J 2 bases short, with 10 bases between. Germline CDR1 and CDR2: KGHDR and SFDVKD. CDR3 residues: CATSDRDTNTEAFF. CDR3 nucleotide sequence: TGTGCCACCAGTGACCGGGACACAAACACTGAAGCTTTCTTT.

The chain employs TRBV19 and TRBJ1-5; 11 bases match TRBD1. V lost 3 bases and J lost 7; bases outside the gene matches: 5. The V gene's germline CDR1 is LNHDA and CDR2 SQIVND (reference sequence). The CDR3 is made up of 15 amino acids. CDR3 nucleotides: TGTGCCAGTAGTATTCTTCGGGACAGGGGGCAGCCCCAGCATTTT. Translation gives CASSILRDRGQPQHF.

This clone has only one observation. The rearrangement uses TRBV5-8 and TRBJ1-1; a weak D match, TRBD1 (5 bases). Germline CDR1 and CDR2: SGHTS and YDEGEE. The ends were cut back, 4 bases at V and 3 bases at J, with 13 bases in the middle. There are 14 residues in the CDR3. The CDR3 nucleotides are TGTGCCAGCAGCGTGGGACTTTTGTACACTGAAGCTTTCTTT. It yields the protein CASSVGLLYTEAFF.

This clone has only one observation. The V and J genes are TRBV5-1 and TRBJ1-2; D might be TRBD1 (5 bases). This CDR3 is built from 13 residues. Trimming shortened V by 4 bases and J by 1 base, and 8 bases separated the two germline ends. Germline V lookup: CDR1 SGHRS, CDR2 YFSETQ. The CDR3 sequence: CASSARVNYGYTF. CDR3 sequence (DNA): TGCGCCAGCAGCGCCAGGGTTAACTATGGCTACACCTTC.

This clone was recorded once. The chain couples TRBV12-5 to TRBJ1-2; D is undetermined. Germline V gene data show CDR1 as LGHNT and CDR2 as FRNRAP. The CDR3 spans 14 residues. V shed 2 bases and J shed 8 bases, with 15 bases lying between them. The CDR3 loop reads CASGLWPGVIGYTF. The DNA for the CDR3 is TGTGCTAGTGGTTTGTGGCCCGGGGTAATAGGCTACACCTTC.

The V and J genes are TRBV30 and TRBJ1-1, with 9 bases that match TRBD1. The CDR3 is 12 residues long. Germline V lookup: CDR1 GTSNPN, CDR2 SVGIG (reference sequence). The V gene end was trimmed by 5 bases and the J gene end by 9 bases; junction bases not matched to a gene: 7. Here the CDR3 reads CAWRAGTGKAFF. The CDR3 nucleotides read TGTGCCTGGCGGGCCGGGACAGGGAAAGCTTTCTTT.

This chain links TRBV6-2 or TRBV6-3 with TRBJ2-3, with 15 bases aligning to TRBD2. The V gene end was trimmed by 2 bases and the J gene end by 7 bases; junction bases not matched to a gene: 16. This CDR3 has 20 residues. In germline, CDR1 is MNHEY, CDR2 SVGEGT. The CDR3 spells CASSYRPGTSGGTPMNTQYF. The CDR3 bases are TGTGCCAGCAGTTACCGTCCTGGGACTAGCGGGGGGACTCCCATGAATACGCAGTATTTT.

The rearrangement links TRBV7-2 to TRBJ2-7; D may be TRBD1 (5 bases). V lost 1 base and J 3 bases, leaving 13 bases between the germline ends. There are 15 residues in the CDR3. The V gene's germline CDR1 is SGHTA and CDR2 FQGNSA. DNA for the CDR3: TGTGCCAGCAGCTTAGGGGGCGGCAGAGTCTACGAGCAGTACTTC. It specifies CASSLGGGRVYEQYF.

The chain uses TRBV11-3 and TRBJ2-3; tentatively, D is TRBD2 (5 bases). The CDR3 sequence is 15 residues long. V was pared by 2 bases and J by 3 bases, with 12 bases between. Germline CDR1 and CDR2: SGHNT and YENEEA. The CDR3 nucleotides read TGTGCCAGCAGCTTAAACCGTGGAGGTACAGATACGCAGTATTTT. Its translation: CASSLNRGGTDTQYF.

This clone appeared a single time. The V call is TRBV19, the J call TRBJ1-2; 9 positions agree with TRBD1. The CDR3 is made up of 12 amino acids. Germline-derived CDR1 and CDR2 are LNHDA and SQIVND (reference sequence). Trimming at V came to 8 bases and at J to 5 bases, leaving 3 bases not matched to a gene. As DNA, the CDR3 is TGTGCCAGTTACAGGGGGCCGTATGGCTACACCTTC. This sequence encodes CASYRGPYGYTF.

The chain recombines TRBV19 with TRBJ2-3; 13 bases fit TRBD2. Looked up from germline, CDR1 is LNHDA and CDR2 is SQIVND (reference sequence). The CDR3 runs to 14 residues. The V gene end was trimmed by 8 bases and the J gene end by 4 bases; junction bases not matched to a gene: 3. CDR3 nucleotide sequence: TGTGCCAGTCGGACTAGCGGGGGATCAGATACGCAGTATTTT. The encoded protein is CASRTSGGSDTQYF.

This rearrangement joins TRBV7-2 to TRBJ2-7, with TRBD1 matching over 8 bases. J gave up 4 bases and V 4 bases, and 6 bases lay outside the gene matches. CDR1 is SGHTA and CDR2 is FQGNSA in the germline V gene. The CDR3 runs 14 residues. CDR3 coding DNA: TGTGCCAGCAGCTGGGGACAGGCTGCTTACGAGCAGTACTTC. Protein product: CASSWGQAAYEQYF.

The chain joins TRBV19 to TRBJ1-2; TRBD1 might be the D (5 bases). V gave up 3 bases and J gave up 5 bases, with 13 bases separating them. Germline V CDR1 and CDR2: LNHDA, SQIVND (reference sequence). The CDR3 runs to 14 residues. CDR3 protein: CASSIGVSGYGYTF. The CDR3 region has the DNA TGTGCCAGTAGTATTGGGGTTTCAGGGTATGGCTACACCTTC.

The V gene is TRBV5-8, the J gene TRBJ1-1, with D uncertain. The CDR3 consists of 10 residues. CDR1 is SGHTS, CDR2 YDEGEE, per germline. V was pared by 0 bases and J by 10 bases, with 4 bases between. The CDR3 sequence: CASSLDGAFF. CDR3 DNA: TGTGCCAGCAGCTTGGACGGAGCTTTCTTT.

This clone has only one observation. V and J are TRBV18 and TRBJ1-1; weak D call: TRBD1 (5 bases). Trimming took 2 bases from V and 1 from J, leaving 8 bases between them. Germline-derived CDR1 and CDR2 are KGHSH and LQKENI. The CDR3 length is 14 residues. The CDR3 DNA follows: TGTGCCAGCTCACCAAGCGGGGGGAACACTGAAGCTTTCTTT. Its protein product is CASSPSGGNTEAFF.

The chain joins TRBV2 to TRBJ2-7, with 9 bases that match TRBD1. CDR1 is SNHLY and CDR2 is FYNNEI in the germline V gene. The CDR3 has 15 residues. V was clipped by 5 bases and J by 3 bases; unmatched bases: 8. The CDR3 DNA is TGTGCCAGCAGTTCTCCGGGACAGGGAATCTACGAGCAGTACTTC. It codes for CASSSPGQGIYEQYF.